This TCR beta chain was recovered during a study of T cells in localized non-small cell lung cancer. Study-wide findings and caveats: Without multi-region sequencing, intratumor heterogeneity could not be excluded. Uninvolved adjacent lung showed peak T cell clonality, exceeding tumor. Detection in adjacent lung was observed for a median around 50 of the top 100 tumor clones. Overall survival was longer when the density of T cells in the blood was higher.

This clone was counted between two and nine times. Its matching antigen is unknown. The CDR3 is 14 residues long. Germline CDR1 MNHGY, CDR2 SAAAGT. V was cut by 4 bases and J by 2 bases, with 9 bases left in between. The method was immunoSEQ multiplex PCR; TCRdb's version includes in-frame clones alone and lacks a portion of them. The sample records 3,000 or so clones, around 30% being singletons. The origin of this receptor is a man between 35 and 75 years old with stage II squamous cell lung carcinoma. This rearrangement joins TRBV6-8 to TRBJ2-1; TRBD1 is a possible D gene (5 bases). The sample consisted of lung tumor tissue, taken before any cancer treatment. The CDR3 protein is CASSFDSPYNEQFF. CDR3 DNA sequence: TGTGCCAGCAGTTTCGACAGTCCCTACAATGAGCAGTTCTTC.